This TCR beta chain was identified during a study of cytomegalovirus exposure and HLA in healthy donors. Study-level points and caveats: Previous analysis showed most TCR beta V segments were productive about 87% or about 30% of the time.

Points on this clone: Its antigen is unknown.

The PCR ran on 60 Vbeta and 13 Jbeta primers. The table came from immunoSEQ multiplex PCR; TCRdb's copy has only in-frame clones and leaves some out. This sample has fewer than 200,000 clones, with 75% to 85% found just once. The receptor comes from a female donor in good health and CMV-seronegative. Material: PBMCs.

The CDR3, as DNA: TGTGCCAGCTCACCCCAAGCGTTGAGCAGCACAGATACGCAGTATTTT. Translating gives CASSPQALSSTDTQYF. The rearrangement joins TRBV18 to TRBJ2-3; D ambiguous. V lost 3 bases and J lost 0, with 13 bases in between. Germline CDR1 reads KGHSH; CDR2 reads LQKENI. The CDR3 has 16 residues.